This T cell receptor beta chain was sequenced during a study of beta chain features in type 1 diabetes. Expressed TCRB transcripts were sequenced because the isolated RNA had all been reverse transcribed beforehand. Measured with immunoSEQ multiplex PCR; TCRdb has only the in-frame clones, and not every one. The repertoire includes about 150,000 clones, 11% of them detected once, and under 2.5% sits in the top ten. V trimming: 1 base; J trimming: 7 bases; junction bases outside the gene matches: 0. The length of the CDR3 is 12 residues. Germline-derived CDR1 and CDR2 are GTSNPN and SVGIG (reference sequence).

This chain links TRBV30 with TRBJ2-4, with 8 bases aligning to TRBD1. The clonotype comes from a man aged 18 to 35 in good health. Material for sequencing was central memory CD4+ T cells from blood. The CDR3 DNA reads TGTGCCTGGAGTGGGACAGGGAACATTCAGTACTTC. Encoded protein: CAWSGTGNIQYF.